The 24 T cell receptor beta chains in this list originate from one sample, sequenced in a study of human T cells and chemical hapten exposure. MiXCR was run by TCRdb on the RACE reads, yielding one entry per CDR3 protein. The sample lists roughly 120,000 distinct CDR3 sequences, 9.2% occurring once. Noted time point: patch test 2, 6 weeks after DPC sensitization. Treatment meaning: therapeutic diphenylcyclopropenone sensitization with weekly scalp DPC. This material consisted of whole blood, taken in connection with sensitization to the hapten diphenylcyclopropenone (DPC). The origin of the receptors is a middle-aged woman with alopecia areata. Some clones in this sample may be carry-over from other donors' samples.

This clonotype was seen more than once but under ten times. The chain employs TRBV10-2 and TRBJ2-1; either TRBD1 or TRBD2 may supply D (5 bases each). V lost 6 bases to trimming and J lost 7 bases, with 25 bases between them. This CDR3 has 17 amino acids. CDR1 and CDR2 from the germline V gene are WSHSY and SAAADI. DNA for the CDR3: TGCGCCAGCAGCTCGGTCCGGACTGGGGCCCTTAGAAATGAGCAGTTCTTC. Protein: CASSSVRTGALRNEQFF.

The chain carries TRBV20-1 and TRBJ2-3; TRBD2 matches at 9 bases. With V trimmed by 3 bases and J by 4 bases, 8 bases remained unmatched. The CDR3 is made up of 15 amino acids. Germline CDR1 is DFQATT and CDR2 is SNEGSKA (reference sequence). The CDR3 coding sequence is TGCAGTGCTAGCCCCCATAGCGGGGGTCCAGATACGCAGTATTTT. Protein sequence: CSASPHSGGPDTQYF.

The chain carries TRBV20-1 and TRBJ1-5; 9 bases align to TRBD1. With 1 base clipped from V and 1 base from J, the junction kept 11 bases outside the gene matches. The CDR3 spans 18 residues. Per the germline V gene, CDR1 is DFQATT and CDR2 is SNEGSKA (reference sequence). The CDR3 sequence is CSARAGDRESMSNQPQHF. CDR3 DNA: TGCAGTGCTAGAGCGGGGGACAGGGAGAGTATGAGCAATCAGCCCCAGCATTTT.

The V call is TRBV7-2, the J call TRBJ2-2; D unresolved. Germline CDR1 SGHTA, CDR2 FQGNSA. The CDR3 contains 15 residues. Between the trimmed V and J ends, which lost 1 base and 4 bases, there was a span of 10 bases. CDR3 DNA sequence: TGTGCCAGCAGCTTAGGTGGTAGGGCCACCGGGGAGCTGTTTTTT. It is translated as CASSLGGRATGELFF.

A remark on this clonotype: This may be a read error, as it is one base from a much larger clone. This sequence joins TRBV5-1 and TRBJ2-3; D remains ambiguous. The CDR3 runs to 13 residues. Deletions cut 2 bases from V and 4 bases from J, with 8 bases between. Per germline, CDR1 SGHRS and CDR2 YFSETQ. The CDR3 coding sequence is TGCGCCAGCAGCTTAGTACCCGCAGATACGCAGTATTTT. This translates into CASSLVPADTQYF.

This clonotype was observed many times. The CDR3 is CASSYDRENKTYNSPLHF. CDR3 nucleotide sequence: TGTGCCAGCAGCTATGACAGGGAAAATAAAACTTATAATTCACCCCTCCACTTT. The chain joins TRBV11-3 to TRBJ1-6, with 7 bases lining up with TRBD1. There are 18 residues in the CDR3. V trimming: 4 bases; J trimming: 4 bases; junction bases outside the gene matches: 13. Germline V CDR1 and CDR2: SGHNT, YENEEA.

This clonotype was detected ten times or more. The chain has TRBV19 and TRBJ1-6; 7 bases match TRBD1. The V segment lost 9 bases and the J segment 6 bases; nucleotides outside the gene matches: 5. The length of the CDR3 is 13 residues. Germline lookup yields CDR1 LNHDA and CDR2 SQIVND (reference sequence). CDR3: CASGGQLNSPLHF. The CDR3, as DNA: TGTGCCAGCGGGGGACAGCTTAATTCACCCCTCCACTTT.

This clonotype showed up many times. The chain employs TRBV11-2 and TRBJ2-1; TRBD2 is a possible D gene (6 bases). Deletions cut 3 bases from V and 4 bases from J, with 16 bases between. CDR3 length: 16 residues. Germline V gene lookup returns CDR1 SGHAT and CDR2 FQNNGV. This CDR3 reads CASSFVTGLIYNEQFF. CDR3 nucleotides: TGTGCCAGCAGCTTCGTAACGGGACTTATATACAATGAGCAGTTCTTC.

This clonotype came up a few times. The chain carries TRBV6-5 and TRBJ2-3; TRBD1 aligns across 7 bases. Germline V CDR1 and CDR2: MNHEY, SVGAGI. V lost 5 bases, J lost 0 bases, and 5 bases stayed unmatched. This CDR3 is 15 amino acids long. CDR3 loop: CASSTWDSSTDTQYF. The CDR3 DNA follows: TGTGCCAGCAGTACCTGGGACAGTAGCACAGATACGCAGTATTTT.

This clonotype was observed many times. The chain joins TRBV24-1 to TRBJ2-3, with a tentative D call TRBD2 (6 bases). This CDR3 region has 15 residues. V lost 5 bases and J 2 bases, leaving 13 bases between the germline ends. Germline loops: CDR1 KGHDR, CDR2 SFDVKD. DNA for the CDR3: TGTGCCACCAGTGTAGCGCGGGGACTCACAGATACGCAGTATTTT. It yields the protein CATSVARGLTDTQYF.

This clonotype has only one observation. The chain links TRBV11-2 to TRBJ2-3; D not resolved. With 3 bases removed from V and 2 bases from J, the gap between germline ends came to 9 bases. The germline CDR1 and CDR2 sequences are SGHAT and FQNNGV. This CDR3 has 14 residues. The CDR3 loop is CASSFPEDTDTQYF. The CDR3 nucleotides are TGTGCCAGCAGCTTTCCCGAGGACACAGATACGCAGTATTTT.

This clonotype was recorded at least ten times. The gene calls are TRBV18 and TRBJ1-1; TRBD1 agrees at 8 bases. The ends lost 1 base at V and 3 bases at J; junction bases unmatched: 1. Germline CDR1 and CDR2: KGHSH and LQKENI. CDR3 length: 14 amino acids. The chain's CDR3 is CASSPQDRDTEAFF. The CDR3 bases are TGTGCCAGCTCACCACAGGACAGGGACACTGAAGCTTTCTTT.

The table lists this clonotype with many counts. The CDR3 region is CASSSDMNTEAFF. The CDR3 bases are TGTGCCAGCAGCTCCGATATGAACACTGAAGCTTTCTTT. This chain uses TRBV7-9 with TRBJ1-1, with unresolved D. CDR1 and CDR2 from the germline V gene are SEHNR and FQNEAQ (reference sequence). V shed 4 bases and J shed 0 bases, with 6 bases lying between them. The CDR3 is made up of 13 amino acids.

This clonotype was found many times. V gene TRBV5-1 combines with J gene TRBJ2-5; 10 bases fit TRBD1. Germline assignment: CDR1 SGHRS and CDR2 YFSETQ. V lost 0 bases to trimming and J lost 7 bases; unmatched junction nucleotides: 9. The CDR3 contains 16 residues. CDR3 in DNA: TGCGCCAGCAGCTTGGGGACCGGGACAGGGGAAGGGACCCAGTACTTC. Translated: CASSLGTGTGEGTQYF.

Turning to this clonotype: Compared with germline, one end of the junction differs, possibly owing to a read error. This sequence joins TRBV11-2 and TRBJ2-3; 7 bases align to TRBD2. From germline, CDR1 is SGHAT and CDR2 FQNNGV. The CDR3 runs to 19 residues. The CDR3 here is CVSSLGEGPRGHSTDTQYF. CDR3 bases: TGTGTCAGCAGCTTAGGGGAGGGGCCCCGAGGCCATAGCACAGATACGCAGTATTTT.

This clonotype was counted ten times or more. The rearrangement links TRBV29-1 to TRBJ2-7; D is tentatively TRBD1 or TRBD2 (6 bases each). From germline, CDR1 is SQVTM and CDR2 ANQGSEA. Trimming left V 0 bases short and J 4 bases short, with 25 bases between. The CDR3 length is 18 residues. CDR3 in amino acids: CSVEDPTASGAQRYEQYF. CDR3 nucleotide sequence: TGCAGCGTTGAAGATCCCACCGCCTCGGGGGCCCAACGGTACGAGCAGTACTTC.

A word on this clonotype: This may be a read error: a much more frequent sequence differs by one nucleotide. The rearrangement links TRBV27 to TRBJ2-3; either TRBD1 or TRBD2 may fit D (6 bases each). With 4 bases removed from V and 9 bases from J, the gap between germline ends came to 17 bases. CDR1 is MNHEY, CDR2 SMNVEV, per germline (reference sequence). This CDR3 has 14 amino acids. This chain's CDR3 is CASSSGALMETQYF. CDR3 nucleotide sequence: TGTGCCAGCAGTTCGGGGGCTCTCATGGAAACGCAGTATTTT.

This clonotype was seen many times. This chain joins TRBV10-2 and TRBJ2-7, with 9 bases fitting TRBD2. The germline V gene encodes CDR1 WSHSY and CDR2 SAAADI. J lost 6 bases, V lost 5 bases, and 11 bases had no gene match. This CDR3 region has 15 residues. CDR3 DNA: TGCGCCAGCAGTCAAATCCTAGCGGGGAGTTTCGAGCAGTACTTC. Translating gives CASSQILAGSFEQYF.

The chain employs TRBV7-2 and TRBJ2-1; 7 bases fit TRBD2. V was clipped by 4 bases and J by 2 bases; unmatched bases: 2. This CDR3 has 14 residues. Germline CDR1 reads SGHTA; CDR2 reads FQGNSA. CDR3 sequence: CASSSRGAYNEQFF. The DNA of the CDR3 is TGTGCCAGCAGCTCTCGGGGGGCCTACAATGAGCAGTTCTTC.

This clonotype was observed at least ten times. The chain couples TRBV7-9 to TRBJ2-1, with 7 bases matching TRBD1. Per the germline V gene, CDR1 is SEHNR and CDR2 is FQNEAQ (reference sequence). This CDR3 spans 14 amino acids. V was clipped by 8 bases and J by 7 bases; unmatched bases: 11. The CDR3 DNA reads as TGTGCCAGCTGTCCGGGACAGTGGGGGAATGAGCAGTTCTTC. Translating gives CASCPGQWGNEQFF.

This clonotype was counted a few times. This chain joins TRBV4-3 and TRBJ2-7, with D perhaps TRBD1 (5 bases). Trimming cost V 0 bases and J 3 bases, with 15 bases left between them. CDR1 is LGHNA, CDR2 YSLEER, per germline. The CDR3 runs 16 residues. In DNA, the CDR3 is TGCGCCAGCAGCCAAGATGCATTGGGGCCCGACTACGAGCAGTACTTC. Its translation: CASSQDALGPDYEQYF.

This clonotype was observed a few times. CDR3 loop: CASSEDRTEAFF. CDR3 bases: TGTGCCAGCTCAGAGGACAGGACTGAAGCTTTCTTT. The chain combines TRBV18 with TRBJ1-1, with 7 nucleotides matching TRBD1. V was pared by 5 bases and J by 5 bases, with 2 bases of the junction left unmatched. The germline gives CDR1 KGHSH, CDR2 LQKENI. This CDR3 is 12 amino acids long.

In its sample, this clonotype was seen a few times. V is TRBV16 and J is TRBJ1-2; no clear D. There are 15 residues in the CDR3. The ends were cut back, 1 base at V and 2 bases at J, with 11 bases in the middle. Germline CDR1 KGHSY, CDR2 FQNENV. The CDR3 protein is CASSQLGRANYGYTF. The CDR3 DNA sequence: TGTGCCAGCAGCCAATTAGGTCGGGCAAACTATGGCTACACCTTC.

The J gene is TRBJ2-3, the V gene TRBV4-2, with TRBD1 matching 7 bases. Looked up from germline, CDR1 is LGHNA and CDR2 is YNFKEQ. CDR3 length equals 19 residues. The trim removed 0 bases at V and 1 base at J, leaving 13 bases unmatched. In DNA, the CDR3 is TGTGCCAGCAGCCAAGACGCCGGGACAGTCGTTTTCCGCACAGATACGCAGTATTTT. Translated: CASSQDAGTVVFRTDTQYF.